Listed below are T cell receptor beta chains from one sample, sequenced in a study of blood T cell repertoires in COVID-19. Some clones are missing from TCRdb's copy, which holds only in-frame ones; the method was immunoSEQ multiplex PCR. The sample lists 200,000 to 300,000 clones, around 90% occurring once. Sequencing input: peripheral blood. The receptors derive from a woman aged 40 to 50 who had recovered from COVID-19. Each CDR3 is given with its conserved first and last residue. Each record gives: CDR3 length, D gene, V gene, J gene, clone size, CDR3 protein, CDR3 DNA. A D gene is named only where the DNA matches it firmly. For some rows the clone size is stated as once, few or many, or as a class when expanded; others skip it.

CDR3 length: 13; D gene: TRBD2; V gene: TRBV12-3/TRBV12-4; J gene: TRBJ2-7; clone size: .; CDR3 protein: CASSLTGGYEQYF; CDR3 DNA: TGTGCCAGCAGTTTGACGGGGGGGTACGAGCAGTACTTC
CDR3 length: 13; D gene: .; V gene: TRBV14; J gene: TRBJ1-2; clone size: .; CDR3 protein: CASGRDNLYGYTF; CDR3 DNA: TGTGCCAGCGGGAGGGACAACCTCTATGGCTACACCTTC
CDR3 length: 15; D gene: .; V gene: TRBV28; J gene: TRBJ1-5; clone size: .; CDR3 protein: CASSSQVYSNQPQHF; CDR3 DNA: TGTGCCAGCAGTTCCCAGGTTTATAGCAATCAGCCCCAGCATTTT
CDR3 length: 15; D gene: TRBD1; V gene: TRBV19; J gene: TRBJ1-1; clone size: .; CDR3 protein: CASSIGDRWATEAFF; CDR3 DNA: TGTGCCAGTAGTATAGGGGACAGGTGGGCCACTGAAGCTTTCTTT
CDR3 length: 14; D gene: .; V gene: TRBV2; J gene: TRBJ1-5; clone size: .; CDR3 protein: CASSEGTARGAQHF; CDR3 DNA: TGTGCCAGCAGTGAAGGGACCGCCCGGGGGGCCCAGCATTTT
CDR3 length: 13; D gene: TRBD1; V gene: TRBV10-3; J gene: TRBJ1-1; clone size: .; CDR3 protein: CAITQGGNTEAFF; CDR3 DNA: TGTGCCATCACCCAGGGGGGCAACACTGAAGCTTTCTTT
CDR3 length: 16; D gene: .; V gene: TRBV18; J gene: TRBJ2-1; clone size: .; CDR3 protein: CASSPPSGSPYNEQFF; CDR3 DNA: TGTGCCAGCTCACCACCGTCCGGGAGCCCGTACAATGAGCAGTTCTTC
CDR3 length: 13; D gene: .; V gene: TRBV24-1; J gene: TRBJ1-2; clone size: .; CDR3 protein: CATSDGAAYGYTF; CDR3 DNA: TGTGCCACCAGTGATGGGGCAGCCTATGGCTACACCTTC
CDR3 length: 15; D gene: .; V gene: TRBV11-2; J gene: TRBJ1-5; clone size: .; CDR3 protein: CASSPRGSLNQPQHF; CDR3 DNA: TGTGCCAGCAGCCCTAGGGGGAGCCTCAATCAGCCCCAGCATTTT
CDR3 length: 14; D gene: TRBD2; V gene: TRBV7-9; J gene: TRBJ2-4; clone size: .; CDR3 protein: CASSSTSGRDIQYF; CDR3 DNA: TGTGCCAGCAGCTCCACTAGCGGGAGGGACATTCAGTACTTC
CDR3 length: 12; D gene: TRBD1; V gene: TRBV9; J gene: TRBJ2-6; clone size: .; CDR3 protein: CASSATGLALTF; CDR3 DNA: TGTGCCAGCAGCGCGACAGGGTTGGCCCTGACTTTC
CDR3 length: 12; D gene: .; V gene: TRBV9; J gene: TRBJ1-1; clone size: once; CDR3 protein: CASQGRNTEAFF; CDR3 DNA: TGTGCCAGCCAGGGGCGGAACACTGAAGCTTTCTTT
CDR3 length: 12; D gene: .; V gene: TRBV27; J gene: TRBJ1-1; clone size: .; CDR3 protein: CASSLEGGEAFF; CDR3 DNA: TGTGCCAGCAGTTTAGAGGGGGGGGAAGCTTTCTTT
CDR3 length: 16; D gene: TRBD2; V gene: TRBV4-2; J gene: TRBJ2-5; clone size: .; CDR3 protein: CASSQDGTSGTGAQYF; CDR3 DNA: TGTGCCAGCAGCCAAGATGGGACTAGCGGGACAGGGGCCCAGTACTTC
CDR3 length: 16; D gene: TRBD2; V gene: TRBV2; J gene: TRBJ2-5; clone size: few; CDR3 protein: CASPPGLAGPKETQYF; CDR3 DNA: TGTGCCAGCCCCCCCGGACTAGCTGGCCCAAAAGAGACCCAGTACTTC
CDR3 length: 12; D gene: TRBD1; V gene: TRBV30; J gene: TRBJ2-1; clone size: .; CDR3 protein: CALDRGYNEQFF; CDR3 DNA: TGTGCCCTGGACAGGGGATACAATGAGCAGTTCTTC
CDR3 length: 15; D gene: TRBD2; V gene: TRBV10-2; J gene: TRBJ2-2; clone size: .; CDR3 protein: CASTRGLAGLGELFF; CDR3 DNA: TGCGCCAGCACCCGGGGACTAGCGGGGTTGGGGGAGCTGTTTTTT
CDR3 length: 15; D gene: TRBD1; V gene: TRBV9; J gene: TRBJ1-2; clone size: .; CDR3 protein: CASSPRDRVRDGYTF; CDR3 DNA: TGTGCCAGCAGCCCCCGGGACAGGGTAAGGGATGGCTACACCTTC
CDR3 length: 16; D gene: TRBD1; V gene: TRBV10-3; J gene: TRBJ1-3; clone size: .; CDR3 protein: CAISESNDRVRNTIYF; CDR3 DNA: TGTGCCATCAGTGAGTCCAACGACAGGGTTCGAAACACCATATATTTT
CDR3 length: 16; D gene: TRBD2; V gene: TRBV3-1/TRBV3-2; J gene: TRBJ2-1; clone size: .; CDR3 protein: CASSRRREGSYNEQFF; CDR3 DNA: TGTGCCAGCAGCCGCCGCAGGGAGGGCTCCTACAATGAGCAGTTCTTC
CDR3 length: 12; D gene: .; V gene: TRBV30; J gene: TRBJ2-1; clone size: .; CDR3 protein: CAWSVLSPEQFF; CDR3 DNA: TGTGCCTGGAGTGTACTTTCTCCTGAGCAGTTCTTC
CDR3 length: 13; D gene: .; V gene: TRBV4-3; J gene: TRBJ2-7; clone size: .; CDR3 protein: CASRPGLEGEQYF; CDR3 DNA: TGCGCCAGCCGGCCGGGACTCGAGGGCGAGCAGTACTTC
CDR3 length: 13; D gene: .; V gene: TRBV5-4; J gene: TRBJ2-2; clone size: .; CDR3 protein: CASRGRATGELFF; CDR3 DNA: TGTGCCAGCAGAGGCAGGGCAACCGGGGAGCTGTTTTTT
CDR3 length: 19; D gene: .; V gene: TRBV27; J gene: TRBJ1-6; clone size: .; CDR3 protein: CASSLGFRFDSSYNSPLHF; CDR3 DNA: TGTGCCAGCAGTTTAGGGTTCAGGTTCGATAGCTCCTATAATTCACCCCTCCACTTT
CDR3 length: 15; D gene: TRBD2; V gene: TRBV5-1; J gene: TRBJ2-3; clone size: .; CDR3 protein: CASSPRLAGGDTQYF; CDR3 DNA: TGCGCCAGCAGCCCCCGACTAGCGGGAGGCGATACGCAGTATTTT
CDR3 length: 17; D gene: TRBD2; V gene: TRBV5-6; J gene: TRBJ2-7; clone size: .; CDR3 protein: CASSLGSGSASSYEQYF; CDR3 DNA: TGTGCCAGCAGCTTGGGTAGCGGGAGCGCGAGCTCCTACGAGCAGTACTTC